The rows below give T cell receptor beta chains drawn from one sample of a study of shared T cell receptors in the human thymus. The data were produced by immunoSEQ multiplex PCR, yet TCRdb's version contains in-frame clones alone and is incomplete. The sample yields about 540,000 clones, around three quarters seen once. These records were also assigned to another study, of human thymus T cells.

Material: thymocytes. Receptors were obtained from a boy in the first two years of life with a congenital heart defect. Both conserved end residues are part of each CDR3. D genes are given only for firm matches. Clone size is not always given. Where it is, it says once, few, many or a class for expanded clones.

J | V | size | D | CDR3 | DNA
TRBJ2-7 | TRBV5-1 | NA | NA | CASSSQGSGKGYEQYF | TGCGCCAGCAGCTCCCAGGGGAGCGGGAAAGGCTACGAGCAGTACTTC
TRBJ1-2 | TRBV7-9 | NA | NA | CASSSEQAPNYGYTF | TGTGCCAGCAGCTCGGAACAGGCACCTAACTATGGCTACACCTTC
TRBJ1-2 | TRBV11-2 | NA | NA | CASSLDTRHRSPSYGYTF | TGTGCCAGCAGCTTAGATACGCGGCATAGATCCCCGAGCTATGGCTACACCTTC
TRBJ1-1 | TRBV7-2 | NA | TRBD1 | CASRTGGACTEAFF | TGTGCCAGCAGGACAGGGGGCGCTTGCACTGAAGCTTTCTTT
TRBJ2-2 | TRBV2 | NA | NA | CASGGQNTGELFF | TGTGCCAGCGGGGGACAGAACACCGGGGAGCTGTTTTTT
TRBJ2-5 | TRBV4-3 | few | NA | CASSPSSSARVGETQYF | TGCGCCAGCAGCCCAAGTTCGTCTGCCAGGGTTGGGGAGACCCAGTACTTC
TRBJ1-1 | TRBV4-3 | few | NA | CASSQDLGEGTEAFF | TGCGCCAGCAGCCAAGATTTGGGGGAGGGCACTGAAGCTTTCTTT
TRBJ1-1 | TRBV7-2 | NA | TRBD1 | CASSSRGTGGGEAFF | TGTGCCAGCAGCTCCCGTGGGACAGGGGGAGGTGAAGCTTTCTTT
TRBJ2-7 | TRBV21-1 | NA | NA | CASSKGPPFSYEQYF | TGTGCCAGCAGCAAAGGGCCCCCCTTCTCCTACGAGCAGTACTTC
TRBJ2-1 | TRBV30 | NA | NA | CAWTVPSRGNEQFF | TGTGCCTGGACAGTGCCTAGCCGGGGCAATGAGCAGTTCTTC
TRBJ2-1 | TRBV9 | NA | TRBD2 | CASSATPSGRAINEQFF | TGTGCCAGCAGCGCTACTCCTAGCGGGAGGGCCATTAATGAGCAGTTCTTC
TRBJ2-3 | TRBV5-6 | NA | NA | CASSLLAVSTDTQYF | TGTGCCAGCAGCTTGTTAGCGGTAAGCACAGATACGCAGTATTTT
TRBJ1-1 | TRBV15 | NA | TRBD1 | CATIRPGQGAETFF | TGTGCCACCATACGGCCTGGACAGGGGGCCGAAACTTTCTTT
TRBJ1-4 | TRBV4-2 | once | NA | CASSQEEGRPATNEKLFF | TGTGCCAGCAGCCAAGAAGAGGGGAGGCCTGCAACTAATGAAAAACTGTTTTTT
TRBJ2-7 | TRBV28 | NA | TRBD2 | CASSFYPGGLYEQYF | TGTGCCAGCAGTTTTTACCCGGGAGGACTATACGAGCAGTACTTC
TRBJ2-1 | TRBV5-6 | NA | NA | CASSLPPLGYHEYNEQFF | TGTGCCAGCAGCTTACCCCCACTGGGCTACCATGAATACAATGAGCAGTTCTTC
TRBJ1-2 | TRBV2 | once | NA | CASSDGRHDRSDGYTF | TGTGCCAGCAGTGACGGCCGGCACGACAGGTCGGATGGCTACACCTTC
TRBJ2-7 | TRBV2 | NA | NA | CASSEAAGGRGSPYEQYF | TGTGCCAGCAGTGAAGCGGCCGGGGGTAGGGGTAGTCCCTACGAGCAGTACTTC
TRBJ2-1 | TRBV4-1 | NA | NA | CASSQDPTLPYNEQFF | TGCGCCAGCAGCCAAGATCCCACTCTACCCTACAATGAGCAGTTCTTC
TRBJ1-5 | TRBV16 | NA | NA | CASSQPDTRYSNQPQHF | TGTGCCAGCAGCCAGCCGGACACCCGGTATAGCAATCAGCCCCAGCATTTT
TRBJ2-5 | TRBV6-4 | NA | NA | CASSDSLTTDQETQYF | TGTGCCAGCAGTGACTCCCTTACTACCGACCAAGAGACCCAGTACTTC
TRBJ2-7 | TRBV7-9 | once | TRBD1 | CASSPGQGGREQYF | TGTGCCAGCAGCCCAGGACAGGGGGGGCGCGAGCAGTACTTC
TRBJ2-7 | TRBV5-4 | NA | NA | CASSLWREPAYEQYF | TGTGCCAGCAGCTTGTGGCGGGAACCCGCATACGAGCAGTACTTC
TRBJ2-1 | TRBV5-1 | NA | TRBD2 | CASSLGGLAEYNEQFF | TGCGCCAGCAGCTTGGGAGGACTAGCGGAGTACAATGAGCAGTTCTTC
TRBJ1-2 | TRBV7-2 | NA | NA | CASTTDRGANYGYTF | TGTGCCAGCACTACAGATCGGGGAGCTAACTATGGCTACACCTTC
TRBJ2-1 | TRBV19 | NA | TRBD2 | CASSLPTSGGHNEQFF | TGTGCCAGTAGTCTCCCGACTAGCGGGGGCCACAATGAGCAGTTCTTC
TRBJ2-5 | TRBV12-2 | NA | NA | CASRLNPGGGETQYF | TGTGCAAGTCGCTTAAACCCCGGAGGAGGAGAGACCCAGTACTTC
TRBJ1-2 | TRBV7-2 | NA | NA | CASSLRGNYGYTF | TGTGCCAGCAGCTTAAGGGGGAACTATGGCTACACCTTC
TRBJ2-3 | TRBV6-5 | NA | NA | CASSPTRGTDTQYF | TGTGCCAGCAGTCCCACGAGGGGCACAGATACGCAGTATTTT
TRBJ2-1 | TRBV5-1 | NA | TRBD1 | CASTTGDEQFF | TGCGCCAGCACAACAGGGGACGAGCAGTTCTTC
TRBJ1-2 | TRBV6-1 | NA | TRBD1 | CASTETGAYGYTF | TGTGCCAGCACCGAGACAGGGGCCTATGGCTACACCTTC
TRBJ2-7 | TRBV27 | NA | TRBD1 | CASSPRQGHEQYF | TGTGCCAGCAGTCCCCGACAGGGGCACGAGCAGTACTTC
TRBJ2-7 | TRBV12-2 | NA | NA | CASRLVTSGPPYEQYF | TGTGCAAGTCGCTTAGTGACTAGCGGGCCTCCCTACGAGCAGTACTTC
TRBJ2-3 | TRBV4-3 | NA | TRBD2 | CASSPAGLAADTQYF | TGCGCCAGCAGCCCAGCGGGACTAGCGGCTGATACGCAGTATTTT
TRBJ2-7 | TRBV18 | NA | TRBD1 | CASSSQGQGSYEQYF | TGTGCCAGCTCATCGCAGGGACAGGGATCCTACGAGCAGTACTTC
TRBJ2-3 | TRBV4-1 | NA | NA | CASSQGATDTQYF | TGCGCCAGCAGCCAGGGGGCGACAGATACGCAGTATTTT
TRBJ1-5 | TRBV28 | NA | TRBD1 | CASNDDRGGNQPQHF | TGTGCCAGCAACGATGACAGGGGAGGCAATCAGCCCCAGCATTTT
TRBJ2-5 | TRBV4-2 | NA | TRBD2 | CASSQDFSGRRGETQYF | TGTGCCAGCAGCCAAGATTTTAGCGGGAGGAGGGGAGAGACCCAGTACTTC
TRBJ2-7 | TRBV5-6 | NA | TRBD2 | CASSRSLLAESYEQYF | TGTGCCAGCAGCCGCTCACTACTAGCGGAGTCCTACGAGCAGTACTTC
TRBJ2-7 | TRBV12-5 | NA | NA | CASGLNGRGPEQYF | TGTGCTAGTGGTTTGAACGGGAGAGGGCCCGAGCAGTACTTC
TRBJ1-5 | TRBV14 | NA | NA | CASSPGPEGNQPQHF | TGTGCCAGCAGCCCAGGGCCCGAGGGCAATCAGCCCCAGCATTTT
TRBJ2-5 | TRBV19 | NA | TRBD2 | CASSGTSGRKVLRETQYF | TGTGCCAGTAGTGGGACTAGCGGGAGGAAGGTTCTGAGGGAGACCCAGTACTTC
TRBJ2-3 | TRBV12-5 | NA | TRBD2 | CASGFRGRSTDTQYF | TGTGCTAGTGGTTTTCGCGGGAGAAGCACAGATACGCAGTATTTT